These 8 T cell receptor beta chains were sequenced from one sample in a study of cytomegalovirus exposure and HLA in healthy donors (dated by TCRdb to the late 2010s). Receptor amplification or capture employed the immunoSEQ multiplex PCR assay. For the multiplex PCR, a mixture combining 60 forward primers for TCR Vbeta segments and 13 reverse primers for TCR Jbeta segments was used. TCRdb mirrors the immuneACCESS table, restricted to in-frame sequences. Some clones are absent from its copies; in checked studies, under half trace to an unresolved V gene, and the reason for the others is unknown. The sample includes 100,000 to 150,000 clones, with roughly a tenth observed a single time. Of the sample, roughly 4.6% falls within the top ten clones. Material: PBMCs. Every receptor here comes from a woman younger than 30 in good health and CMV-seropositive.

This clone was counted a few times. The chain carries TRBV5-6 and TRBJ2-2; possibly TRBD2 for D (5 bases). Per germline, CDR1 SGHDT and CDR2 YYEEEE. The length of the CDR3 is 15 residues. Trimming took 3 bases from V and 6 from J, leaving 15 bases between them. The CDR3 spells CASSWELGFAGELFF. In nucleotides, the CDR3 is TGTGCCAGCAGCTGGGAGTTGGGGTTTGCCGGGGAGCTGTTTTTT.

This clone has more than one count but fewer than ten. The sample carries other DNA sequences with the same CDR3. The J gene is TRBJ2-3, the V gene TRBV28; 8 positions match TRBD2. This CDR3 region has 14 residues. CDR1 MDHEN and CDR2 SYDVKM come from the germline V gene. Trimming removed 3 bases from V and 3 bases from J; junction bases left unmatched: 2. In DNA form, the CDR3 reads TGTGCCAGCAGTTTGCCTAGCGGGACAGATACGCAGTATTTT. The encoded protein is CASSLPSGTDTQYF.

This clone appeared a few times. The chain uses TRBV2 and TRBJ2-7; 11 nucleotides agree with TRBD2. CDR1 SNHLY and CDR2 FYNNEI come from the germline V gene. V was clipped by 7 bases and J by 3 bases; unmatched bases: 5. The CDR3 extends over 14 amino acids. Here the CDR3 reads CASTPGLAVYEQYF. The CDR3 DNA is TGTGCCAGCACGCCGGGACTAGCGGTCTACGAGCAGTACTTC.

This clone was counted only a few times. The rearrangement joins TRBV9 to TRBJ1-1, with D perhaps TRBD1 (6 bases). Germline CDR1 reads SGDLS; CDR2 reads YYNGEE. The length of the CDR3 is 17 residues. V lost 0 bases and J lost 0, with 15 bases in between. CDR3 DNA: TGTGCCAGCAGCGTAGTCCGTACAGGGAACATGAACACTGAAGCTTTCTTT. Protein product: CASSVVRTGNMNTEAFF.

This chain connects TRBV5-4 to TRBJ2-1, with 10 bases identical to TRBD2. Germline V gene data show CDR1 as SGHNT and CDR2 as YYREEE (reference sequence). The V and J ends lost 1 base and 7 bases, in that order; junction bases with no gene match: 2. The CDR3 has 14 residues. The CDR3 loop is CASSLPSGSNEQFF. DNA of the CDR3: TGTGCCAGCAGCTTGCCTAGCGGGAGTAATGAGCAGTTCTTC.

A few counts support this clone. Other nucleotide sequences in the sample specify the same CDR3. The chain couples TRBV9 to TRBJ2-2; TRBD2 aligns across 7 bases. J lost 5 bases, V lost 0 bases, and 1 base had no gene match. This CDR3 has 14 amino acids. Germline CDR1 is SGDLS and CDR2 is YYNGEE. The CDR3 here is CASSVGLATGELFF. The CDR3 DNA is TGTGCCAGCAGCGTAGGACTAGCAACCGGGGAGCTGTTTTTT.

This rearrangement joins TRBV4-1 to TRBJ2-7, with D perhaps matching TRBD1 (5 bases). The length of the CDR3 is 13 residues. Germline V lookup: CDR1 MGHRA, CDR2 YSYEKL. V gave up 4 bases and J gave up 5 bases, with 12 bases separating them. CDR3 sequence: CASSLQTRDEQYF. The CDR3 DNA sequence: TGCGCCAGCAGCCTACAGACCAGGGACGAGCAGTACTTC.

The J gene is TRBJ2-2, the V gene TRBV7-9; the match to TRBD1 covers 10 bases. This CDR3 is built from 16 residues. The trim removed 5 bases at V and 4 bases at J, leaving 7 bases unmatched. CDR1 is SEHNR, CDR2 FQNEAQ, per germline (reference sequence). CDR3 DNA sequence: TGTGCCAGCAGCCAAGGACAGGGGGGGATCACCGGGGAGCTGTTTTTT. This translates into CASSQGQGGITGELFF.